This TCR beta chain was identified in a study of blood T cell repertoires in COVID-19. The assay was immunoSEQ multiplex PCR, and TCRdb's table has in-frame clones only and misses some. The sample contains some 150,000 clones, about 79% of which appear only once. Germline V gives CDR1 ENHRY, CDR2 SYGVKD. The CDR3 spans 16 residues. Trimming took 2 bases from V and 2 from J, leaving 15 bases between them. The chain is built from TRBV10-3 and TRBJ2-5; tentative D call: TRBD1 (6 bases). The TCR was taken from a woman older than 75 with acute or convalescent COVID-19. Input material: peripheral blood. This CDR3 is CAISEAGLGAQETQYF. The CDR3 DNA reads TGTGCCATCAGTGAGGCAGGGCTGGGGGCTCAAGAGACCCAGTACTTC.